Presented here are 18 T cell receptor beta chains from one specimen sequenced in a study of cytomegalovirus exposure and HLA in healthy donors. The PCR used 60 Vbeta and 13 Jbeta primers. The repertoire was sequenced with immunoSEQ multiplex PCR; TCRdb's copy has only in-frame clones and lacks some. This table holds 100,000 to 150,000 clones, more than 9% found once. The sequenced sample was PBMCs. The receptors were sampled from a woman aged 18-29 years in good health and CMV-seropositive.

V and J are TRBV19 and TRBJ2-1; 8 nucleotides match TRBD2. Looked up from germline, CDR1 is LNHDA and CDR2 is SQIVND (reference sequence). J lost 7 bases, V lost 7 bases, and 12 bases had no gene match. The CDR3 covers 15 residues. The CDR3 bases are TGTGCCAGTACCCGGTGGGGTAGCGGGGATAATGAGCAGTTCTTC. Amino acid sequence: CASTRWGSGDNEQFF.

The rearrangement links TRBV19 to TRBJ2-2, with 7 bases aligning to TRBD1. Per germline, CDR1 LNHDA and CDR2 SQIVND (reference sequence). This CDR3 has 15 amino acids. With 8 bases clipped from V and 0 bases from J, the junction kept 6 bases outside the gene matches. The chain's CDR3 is CASQTGYANTGELFF. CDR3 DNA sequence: TGTGCCAGTCAGACAGGGTACGCGAACACCGGGGAGCTGTTTTTT.

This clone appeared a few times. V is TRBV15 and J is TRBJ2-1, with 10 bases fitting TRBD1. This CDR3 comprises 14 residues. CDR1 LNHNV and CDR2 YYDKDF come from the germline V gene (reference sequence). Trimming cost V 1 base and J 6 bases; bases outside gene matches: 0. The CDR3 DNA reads TGTGCCACCAGCAGAGGACAGGGGGCCAATGAGCAGTTCTTC. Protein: CATSRGQGANEQFF.

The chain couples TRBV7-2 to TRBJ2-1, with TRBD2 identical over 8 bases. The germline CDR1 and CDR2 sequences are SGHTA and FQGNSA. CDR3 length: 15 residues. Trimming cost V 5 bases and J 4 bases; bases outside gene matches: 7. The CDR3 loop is CASSPDRGGYNEQFF. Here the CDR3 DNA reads TGTGCCAGCAGCCCAGATCGGGGGGGATACAATGAGCAGTTCTTC.

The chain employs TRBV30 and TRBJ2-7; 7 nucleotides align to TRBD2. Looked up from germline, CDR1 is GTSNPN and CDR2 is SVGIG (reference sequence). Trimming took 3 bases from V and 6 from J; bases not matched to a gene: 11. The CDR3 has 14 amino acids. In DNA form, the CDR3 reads TGTGCCTGGAGGGGAGGGGCGGCCTATCTCGAGCAGTACTTC. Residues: CAWRGGAAYLEQYF.

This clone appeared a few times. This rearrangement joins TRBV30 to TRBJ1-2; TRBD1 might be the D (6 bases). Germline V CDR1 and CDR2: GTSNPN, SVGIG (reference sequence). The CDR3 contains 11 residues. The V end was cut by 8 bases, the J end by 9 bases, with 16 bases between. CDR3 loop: CALNRVRSYTF. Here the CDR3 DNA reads TGTGCCCTAAACAGGGTTAGGAGCTACACCTTC.

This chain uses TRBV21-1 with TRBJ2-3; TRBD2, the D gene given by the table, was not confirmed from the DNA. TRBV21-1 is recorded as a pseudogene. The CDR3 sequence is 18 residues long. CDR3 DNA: TGTGCCAGCAACAATCCTCAATCGGCGGGAGGGTTTTTTGATACGCAGTATTTT. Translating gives CASNNPQSAGGFFDTQYF.

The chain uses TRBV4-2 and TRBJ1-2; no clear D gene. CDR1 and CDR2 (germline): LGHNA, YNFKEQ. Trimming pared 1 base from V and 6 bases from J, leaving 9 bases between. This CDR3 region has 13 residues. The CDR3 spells CASSQVEGNGYTF. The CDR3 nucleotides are TGTGCCAGCAGCCAAGTGGAGGGTAATGGCTACACCTTC.

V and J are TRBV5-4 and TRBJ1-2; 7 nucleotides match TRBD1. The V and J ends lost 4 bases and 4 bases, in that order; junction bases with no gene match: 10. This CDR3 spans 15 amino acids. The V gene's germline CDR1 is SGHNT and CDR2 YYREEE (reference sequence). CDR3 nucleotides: TGTGCCAGCAGCCCGCGGACAGGTTCGAGCTATGGCTACACCTTC. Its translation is CASSPRTGSSYGYTF.

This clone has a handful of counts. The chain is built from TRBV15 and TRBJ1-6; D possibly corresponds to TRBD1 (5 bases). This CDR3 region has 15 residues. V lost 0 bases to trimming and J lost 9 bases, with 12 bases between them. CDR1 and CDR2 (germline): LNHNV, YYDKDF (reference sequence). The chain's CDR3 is CATSRDVGVASPLHF. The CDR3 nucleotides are TGTGCCACCAGCAGAGACGTAGGGGTAGCTTCACCCCTCCACTTT.

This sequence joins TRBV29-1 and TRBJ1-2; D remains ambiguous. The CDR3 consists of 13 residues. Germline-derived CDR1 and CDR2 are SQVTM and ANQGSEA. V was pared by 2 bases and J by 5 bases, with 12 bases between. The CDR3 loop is CSVELSGRYGYTF. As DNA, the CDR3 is TGCAGCGTTGAATTGTCGGGTCGGTATGGCTACACCTTC.

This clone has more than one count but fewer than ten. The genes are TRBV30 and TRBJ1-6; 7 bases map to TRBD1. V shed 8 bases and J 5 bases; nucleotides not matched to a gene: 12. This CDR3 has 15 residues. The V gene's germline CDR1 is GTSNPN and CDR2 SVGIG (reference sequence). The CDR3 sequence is CAQKDGTVNNSPLHF. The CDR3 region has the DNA TGTGCCCAGAAGGACGGGACAGTAAATAATTCACCCCTCCACTTT.

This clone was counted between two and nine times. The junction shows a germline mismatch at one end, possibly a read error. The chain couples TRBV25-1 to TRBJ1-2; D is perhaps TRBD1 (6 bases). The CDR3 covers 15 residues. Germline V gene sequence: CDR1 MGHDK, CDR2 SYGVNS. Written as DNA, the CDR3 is TGTGCCAGCAGTGACCCAGGGGAATTTCTCTATGGTTACACCTTC. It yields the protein CASSDPGEFLYGYTF.

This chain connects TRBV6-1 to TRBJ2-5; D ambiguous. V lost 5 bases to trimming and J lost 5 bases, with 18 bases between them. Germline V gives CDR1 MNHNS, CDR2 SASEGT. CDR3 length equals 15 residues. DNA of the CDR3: TGTGCCAGCAGTCCTCAAGGTCGCATGCGGGAGACCCAGTACTTC. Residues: CASSPQGRMRETQYF.

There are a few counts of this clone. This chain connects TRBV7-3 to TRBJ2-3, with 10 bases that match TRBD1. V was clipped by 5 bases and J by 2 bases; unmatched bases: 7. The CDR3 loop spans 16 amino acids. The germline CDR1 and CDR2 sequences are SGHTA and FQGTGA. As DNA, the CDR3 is TGTGCCAGCAGCCCGGGGGGGACAGGGGACACAGATACGCAGTATTTT. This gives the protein CASSPGGTGDTDTQYF.

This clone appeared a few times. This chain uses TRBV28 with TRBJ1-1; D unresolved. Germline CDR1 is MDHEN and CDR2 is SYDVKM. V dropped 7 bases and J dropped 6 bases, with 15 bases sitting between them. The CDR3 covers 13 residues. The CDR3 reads CASNGEGSAEAFF. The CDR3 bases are TGTGCCAGCAACGGGGAGGGCTCGGCTGAAGCTTTCTTT.

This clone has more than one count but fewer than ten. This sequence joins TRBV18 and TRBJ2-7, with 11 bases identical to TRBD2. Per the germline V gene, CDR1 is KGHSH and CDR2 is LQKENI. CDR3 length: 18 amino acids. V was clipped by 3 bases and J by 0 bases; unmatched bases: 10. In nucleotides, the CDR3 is TGTGCCAGCTCACCGCAAGGGGGTAGCGGGAGGGCCTCCTACGAGCAGTACTTC. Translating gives CASSPQGGSGRASYEQYF.

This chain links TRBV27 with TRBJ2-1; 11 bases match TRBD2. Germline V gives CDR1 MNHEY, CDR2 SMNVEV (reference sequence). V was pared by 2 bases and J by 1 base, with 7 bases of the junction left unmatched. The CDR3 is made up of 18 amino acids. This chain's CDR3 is CASSLDRLAGKSYNEQFF. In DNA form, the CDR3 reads TGTGCCAGCAGTTTAGATAGACTAGCGGGGAAATCCTACAATGAGCAGTTCTTC.